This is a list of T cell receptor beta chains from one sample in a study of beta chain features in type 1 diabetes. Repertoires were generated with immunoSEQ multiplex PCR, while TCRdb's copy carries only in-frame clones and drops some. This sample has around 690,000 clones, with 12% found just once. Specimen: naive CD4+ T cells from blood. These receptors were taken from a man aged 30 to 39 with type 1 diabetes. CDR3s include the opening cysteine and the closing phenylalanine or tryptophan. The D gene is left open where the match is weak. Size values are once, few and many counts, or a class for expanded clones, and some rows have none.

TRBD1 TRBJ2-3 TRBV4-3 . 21 TGCGCCAGCAGCCCCTACAAAAAAGGCCCCGGGACAGCCGGGTACACAGATACGCAGTATTTT CASSPYKKGPGTAGYTDTQYF
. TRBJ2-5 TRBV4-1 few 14 TGCGCCAGCAGCCAAGATGACAGACAAGAGACCCAGTACTTC CASSQDDRQETQYF
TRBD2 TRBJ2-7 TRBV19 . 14 TGTGCCAGTAGTCCGGGAGGGGTCCGATACGAGCAGTACTTC CASSPGGVRYEQYF
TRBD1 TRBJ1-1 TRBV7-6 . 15 TGTGCCAGCAGCTTAACGGGACAGGCGAACACTGAAGCTTTCTTT CASSLTGQANTEAFF
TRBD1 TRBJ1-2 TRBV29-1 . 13 TGCAGCGTGCAGGGGGCTAATAACTATGGCTACACCTTC CSVQGANNYGYTF
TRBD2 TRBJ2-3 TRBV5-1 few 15 TGCGCCAGCAGCTTGGCTAGCGGGGGCACAGATACGCAGTATTTT CASSLASGGTDTQYF
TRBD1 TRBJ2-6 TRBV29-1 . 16 TGCAGCACCGTGGGACAGGGGGCCTCGGGGGCCAACGTCCTGACTTTC CSTVGQGASGANVLTF
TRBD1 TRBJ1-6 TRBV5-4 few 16 TGTGCCAGCAGCCGCGGCTACAGGGGTATTAATTCACCCCTCCACTTT CASSRGYRGINSPLHF
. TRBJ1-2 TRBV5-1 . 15 TGCGCCAGCAGCTTAGCGAGGCGAGCTAACTATGGCTACACCTTC CASSLARRANYGYTF
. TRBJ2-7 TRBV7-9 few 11 TGTGCCAGCAGCCAAGCGGACGAGCAGTACTTC CASSQADEQYF
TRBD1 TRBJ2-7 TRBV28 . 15 TGTGCCAGCAGTTACCCGGACAGGGGCTTCTACGAGCAGTACTTC CASSYPDRGFYEQYF
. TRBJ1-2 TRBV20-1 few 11 TGCAGTGCTTTCTATGCTACGGGCTACACCTTC CSAFYATGYTF
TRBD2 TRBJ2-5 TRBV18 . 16 TGTGCCAGCTCACCAAACCTGGGGAGGGTCCAAGAGACCCAGTACTTC CASSPNLGRVQETQYF
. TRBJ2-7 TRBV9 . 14 TGTGCCAGCAGCGTAGGGCAGGGTGATTACGAGCAGTACTTC CASSVGQGDYEQYF
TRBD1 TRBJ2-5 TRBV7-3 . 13 TGTGCCAGCAGTACAGGGGATGGAGAGACCCAGTACTTC CASSTGDGETQYF
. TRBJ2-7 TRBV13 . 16 TGTGCCAGCAGCTTAAGTACCTGGAGGGTTGGCGACGAGCAGTACTTC CASSLSTWRVGDEQYF
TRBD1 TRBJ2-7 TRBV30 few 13 TGTGCCTGGAGTCACGGACAGGGGTACGAGCAGTACTTC CAWSHGQGYEQYF
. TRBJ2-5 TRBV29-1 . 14 TGCAGCGTTAGTGGCGGACGGCTAATTGGGGAGCAGTACTTC CSVSGGRLIGEQYF
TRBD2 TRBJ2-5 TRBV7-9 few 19 TGTGCCAGCAGCCCCCTGACTAGCGGGGGGCTGGGGAGTCAAGAGACCCAGTACTTC CASSPLTSGGLGSQETQYF
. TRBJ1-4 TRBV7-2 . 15 TGTGCCAGCAGCTTTGTGAGCGAGCATGGTGAAAAACTGTTTTTT CASSFVSEHGEKLFF
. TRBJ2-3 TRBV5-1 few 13 TGCGCCAGCAGCTTTAGTAGCTCAGATACGCAGTATTTT CASSFSSSDTQYF
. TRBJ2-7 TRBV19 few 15 TGTGCCAGTAGTATTCGACTTACCGAAACCTACGAGCAGTACTTC CASSIRLTETYEQYF
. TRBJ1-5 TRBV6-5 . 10 TGTGCCAGCACGCCTGGGCCCCAGCATTTT CASTPGPQHF
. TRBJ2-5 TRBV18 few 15 TGTGCCAGCTCACCTACCGGGACGGTGGGGGAGACCCAGTACTTC CASSPTGTVGETQYF
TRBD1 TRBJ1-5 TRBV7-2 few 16 TGTGCCAGCAGCTTCATGACAGGGGGCAGCAATCAGCCCCAGCATTTT CASSFMTGGSNQPQHF
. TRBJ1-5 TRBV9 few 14 TGTGCCAGCAGCGTAGATCAGTACTATCAGCCCCAGCATTTT CASSVDQYYQPQHF
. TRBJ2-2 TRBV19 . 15 TGTGCCAGCAGCCTCCAGCAGGCGAACACCGGGGAGCTGTTTTTT CASSLQQANTGELFF
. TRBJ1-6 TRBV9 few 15 TGTGCCAGCAGCGTAGACAGGGAGGTACATTCACCCCTCCACTTT CASSVDREVHSPLHF
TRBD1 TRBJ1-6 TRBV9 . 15 TGTGCCAGCAGCGCTAGTGGACAGGCAAATTCACCCCTCCACTTT CASSASGQANSPLHF
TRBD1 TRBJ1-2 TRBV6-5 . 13 TGTGCCAGCAGTGAAGGACAGGGTGGCGGCTACACCTTC CASSEGQGGGYTF
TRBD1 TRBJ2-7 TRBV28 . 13 TGTGCCAGCGGAAGGGACAGCTCCTACGAGCAGTACTTC CASGRDSSYEQYF
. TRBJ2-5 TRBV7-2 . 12 TGTGCCAGCAGCTTAGAAGTAGAGACCCAGTACTTC CASSLEVETQYF
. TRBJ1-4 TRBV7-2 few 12 TGTGCCAGCAGCTTTTACGGTGAAAAACTGTTTTTT CASSFYGEKLFF